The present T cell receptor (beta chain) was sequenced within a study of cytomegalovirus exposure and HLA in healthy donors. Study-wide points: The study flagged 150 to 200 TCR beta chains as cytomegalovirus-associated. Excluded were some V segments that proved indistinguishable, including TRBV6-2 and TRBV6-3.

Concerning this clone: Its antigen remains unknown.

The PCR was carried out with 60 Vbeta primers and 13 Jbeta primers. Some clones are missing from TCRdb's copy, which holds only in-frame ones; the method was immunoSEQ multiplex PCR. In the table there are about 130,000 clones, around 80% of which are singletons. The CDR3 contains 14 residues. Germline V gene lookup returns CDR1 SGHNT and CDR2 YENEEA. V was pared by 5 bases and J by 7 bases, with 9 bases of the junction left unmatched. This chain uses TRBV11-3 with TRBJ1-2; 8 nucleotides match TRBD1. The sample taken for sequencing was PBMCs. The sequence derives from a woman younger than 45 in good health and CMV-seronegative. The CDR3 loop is CASSEGQGGSGYTF. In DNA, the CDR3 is TGTGCCAGCAGCGAAGGACAGGGCGGGAGTGGCTACACCTTC.